This T cell receptor (beta chain) was identified in a study of blood T cell repertoires in COVID-19. Study overall: T cells, B-cell-depleted T cells, or PBMCs provided the cDNA or gDNA that served as material.

Recovered participants had two consecutive negative NP/OP PCR tests, healthcare professional clearance, or symptom resolution. Produced via immunoSEQ multiplex PCR; TCRdb's table is partial and in-frame only. The sample records 250,000 to 350,000 clones, 85% being singletons. This CDR3 comprises 13 residues. The germline V and J ends were trimmed by 3 bases and 2 bases, with 8 bases remaining between them. This receptor was identified in a woman aged 50 to 65 who had recovered from COVID-19. Input material: PBMCs or T cells enriched from blood (not recorded which). This chain uses TRBV12-3 or TRBV12-4 with TRBJ2-7; maybe TRBD2 (5 bases). The CDR3 nucleotides are TGTGCCAGCAGTTTTCTAGCAACCTACGAGCAGTACTTC. Its translation: CASSFLATYEQYF.